Shown below are 17 T cell receptor beta chains from a single sample sequenced in a study of CD8+ T cells in alopecia areata listed by TCRdb under 2018. The receptor library was made with the immunoSEQ multiplex PCR assay. To provide template for TCR sequencing, every sample had RNA extracted and reverse transcribed into cDNA. In TCRdb, the immuneACCESS table is reduced to in-frame sequences with V and J assigned. These tables do not hold every clone; where another copy was compared, an unresolved V gene accounts for under half, and the others remain unexplained. This sample gives about 190,000 clones in total; approximately 60% of them show up just once. The ten largest make up approximately 0.7% of the sample. Sample time point, as interpreted from the label and publication: 4 weeks on oral tofacitinib. The sample's treatment or condition label is to be understood as: oral pan-JAK inhibitor, 5-10 mg twice daily.

Here the sequenced sample was CD4+ T cells sorted from blood, taken at week 4, from a patient treated with tofacitinib. All receptors come from a human donor with alopecia areata.

The CDR3, as DNA: TGTGCCAGCAGTTACCCTGGTCGGGGTAGCGAGCAGTTCTTC. This codes for CASSYPGRGSEQFF. The V gene is TRBV6-5, the J gene TRBJ2-1; D is perhaps TRBD2 (5 bases). From germline, CDR1 is MNHEY and CDR2 SVGAGI. V lost 2 bases to trimming and J lost 10 bases, with 15 bases between them. CDR3 length: 14 residues.

This chain joins TRBV7-2 and TRBJ2-5, with D maybe TRBD1 (6 bases). The CDR3 loop spans 15 amino acids. V lost 5 bases to trimming and J lost 5 bases, with 18 bases between them. Germline lookup yields CDR1 SGHTA and CDR2 FQGNSA. CDR3 region: CASSLMWGPWETQYF. CDR3 bases: TGTGCCAGCAGCCTCATGTGGGGGCCCTGGGAGACCCAGTACTTC.

The rearrangement links TRBV4-2 to TRBJ2-7, with 8 bases identical to TRBD2. Germline CDR1 is LGHNA and CDR2 is YNFKEQ. The CDR3 runs 15 residues. The ends lost 4 bases at V and 2 bases at J; junction bases unmatched: 7. This CDR3 is CASSPSSGRPYEQYF. The CDR3 bases are TGTGCCAGCAGCCCTTCAAGCGGGAGACCCTACGAGCAGTACTTC.

Remarks on this clone: A read error may produce the germline difference seen at one junction end. CDR3 sequence reads: CASSSARRGGELFF. DNA for the CDR3: TGTGCTAGCAGCTCAGCCCGGAGGGGCGGGGAGCTGTTTTTT. The chain carries TRBV7-7 and TRBJ2-2; possible D gene TRBD2, 6 bases. Per the germline V gene, CDR1 is SSHAT and CDR2 is FNYEAQ (reference sequence). The CDR3 is 14 residues long.

V usage is TRBV30 and J usage is TRBJ1-4, with a tentative D call TRBD1 (5 bases). This CDR3 region has 15 residues. CDR1 and CDR2 (germline): GTSNPN, SVGIG (reference sequence). V lost 1 base and J lost 3, with 12 bases in between. The CDR3 DNA is TGTGCCTGGAGTGCCACTTGGGGACCTAATGAAAAACTGTTTTTT. It specifies CAWSATWGPNEKLFF.

The V call is TRBV6-5, the J call TRBJ1-2; D is unclear. This CDR3 contains 13 residues. V was cut by 0 bases and J by 7 bases, with 9 bases left in between. Germline lookup yields CDR1 MNHEY and CDR2 SVGAGI. CDR3 residues: CASSYSPTGGYTF. The CDR3 DNA reads as TGTGCCAGCAGTTACTCACCAACGGGTGGCTACACCTTC.

The chain uses TRBV5-1 and TRBJ2-2; D gene uncertain. V was shortened by 3 bases and J by 1 base, with 7 bases between the two germline ends. The CDR3 covers 14 residues. Germline-derived CDR1 and CDR2 are SGHRS and YFSETQ. The DNA for the CDR3 is TGCGCCAGCAGCTCGGGTCTGAACACCGGGGAGCTGTTTTTT. It yields the protein CASSSGLNTGELFF.

The V call is TRBV9, the J call TRBJ2-2; 13 bases are a match to TRBD2. Trimming took 4 bases from V and 7 from J; bases not matched to a gene: 13. The CDR3 is 18 residues long. Per germline, CDR1 SGDLS and CDR2 YYNGEE. CDR3 in DNA: TGTGCCAGCAGCAGGGGGTTACTAGCGGGAGGGCCTGACGGGGAGCTGTTTTTT. This translates into CASSRGLLAGGPDGELFF.

This clone was seen only a few times. The V and J genes are TRBV15 and TRBJ2-5; D not resolved. The CDR3 is made up of 11 amino acids. The germline V gene encodes CDR1 LNHNV and CDR2 YYDKDF (reference sequence). V lost 5 bases and J 5 bases, leaving 6 bases between the germline ends. The CDR3 spells CATSERETQYF. The CDR3 DNA sequence: TGTGCCACCAGCGAAAGGGAGACCCAGTACTTC.

This chain links TRBV18 with TRBJ2-5; D remains ambiguous. From germline, CDR1 is KGHSH and CDR2 LQKENI. The CDR3 has 12 amino acids. Trimming took off 4 bases at V and 4 bases at J, with 7 bases between the two ends. The CDR3 reads CASSQNGETQYF. The CDR3 DNA follows: TGTGCCAGCTCACAAAACGGAGAGACCCAGTACTTC. The full variable domain, completed using reference TRBV18 and TRBJ2-5, is NAGVMQNPRHLVRRRGQEARLRCSPMKGHSHVYWYRQLPEEGLKFMVYLQKENIIDESGMPKERFSAEFPKEGPSILRIQQVVRGDSAAYFCASSQNGETQYFGPGTRLLVL.

The chain recombines TRBV30 with TRBJ2-1, with TRBD2 matching over 14 bases. J lost 4 bases, V lost 3 bases, and 5 bases had no gene match. CDR1 and CDR2 from the germline V gene are GTSNPN and SVGIG (reference sequence). The CDR3 has 16 residues. Here the CDR3 DNA reads TGTGCCTGGAGCAAAGGACTAGCGGGAGGTTACAATGAGCAGTTCTTC. This codes for CAWSKGLAGGYNEQFF.

This clone appeared a few times. This chain joins TRBV6-9 and TRBJ2-1; 9 bases agree with TRBD2. Trimming cost V 5 bases and J 6 bases; bases outside gene matches: 14. The CDR3 loop spans 17 amino acids. Germline lookup yields CDR1 MNHGY and CDR2 SVAAGI. Here the CDR3 reads CASSKPSPGLARNEQFF. In DNA, the CDR3 is TGTGCCAGCAGTAAGCCTTCCCCGGGACTAGCTCGCAATGAGCAGTTCTTC.

This clone was found once. The chain links TRBV5-1 to TRBJ2-7; 11 bases fit TRBD2. CDR1 SGHRS and CDR2 YFSETQ come from the germline V gene. The CDR3 covers 15 residues. The trim removed 0 bases at V and 7 bases at J, leaving 6 bases unmatched. DNA of the CDR3: TGCGCCAGCAGCTTGGTACTAGCGGGAGCGCGAGAGCAGTACTTC. As protein: CASSLVLAGAREQYF.

The J gene is TRBJ2-3, the V gene TRBV7-8; 8 nucleotides line up with TRBD2. The ends lost 2 bases at V and 2 bases at J; junction bases unmatched: 15. The CDR3 is 19 amino acids. CDR1 SGHVS and CDR2 FQNEAQ come from the germline V gene. The CDR3 DNA reads as TGTGCCAGCAGCTTACCAAACCGGCAGACTAGCGAGGACACAGATACGCAGTATTTT. Translating gives CASSLPNRQTSEDTDTQYF.

The chain uses TRBV5-1 and TRBJ2-1; perhaps TRBD2 as D (5 bases). In germline, CDR1 is SGHRS, CDR2 YFSETQ. Trimming took 0 bases from V and 4 from J, leaving 11 bases between them. The CDR3 covers 15 residues. Here the CDR3 reads CASSLEGRTYNEQFF. The CDR3 DNA is TGCGCCAGCAGCTTGGAAGGACGGACTTACAATGAGCAGTTCTTC.

V gene TRBV19 combines with J gene TRBJ2-5; maybe TRBD2 (5 bases). Germline CDR1 and CDR2: LNHDA and SQIVND (reference sequence). CDR3 length: 13 residues. V was shortened by 4 bases and J by 4 bases, with 10 bases between the two germline ends. The CDR3 nucleotides read TGTGCCAGTAGTAGAGAGGGTGGAGAGACCCAGTACTTC. Protein sequence: CASSREGGETQYF.

The chain recombines TRBV5-1 with TRBJ2-3, with TRBD1 identical over 8 bases. The CDR3 has 14 residues. From germline, CDR1 is SGHRS and CDR2 YFSETQ. V lost 2 bases and J lost 6; bases outside the gene matches: 5. The CDR3 bases are TGCGCCAGCAGCTTAACAGGGGGACGGGATACGCAGTATTTT. Protein: CASSLTGGRDTQYF. The full variable domain, completed using reference TRBV5-1 and TRBJ2-3, is KAGVTQTPRYLIKTRGQQVTLSCSPISGHRSVSWYQQTPGQGLQFLFEYFSETQRNKGNFPGRFSGRQFSNSRSEMNVSTLELGDSALYLCASSLTGGRDTQYFGPGTRLTVL.